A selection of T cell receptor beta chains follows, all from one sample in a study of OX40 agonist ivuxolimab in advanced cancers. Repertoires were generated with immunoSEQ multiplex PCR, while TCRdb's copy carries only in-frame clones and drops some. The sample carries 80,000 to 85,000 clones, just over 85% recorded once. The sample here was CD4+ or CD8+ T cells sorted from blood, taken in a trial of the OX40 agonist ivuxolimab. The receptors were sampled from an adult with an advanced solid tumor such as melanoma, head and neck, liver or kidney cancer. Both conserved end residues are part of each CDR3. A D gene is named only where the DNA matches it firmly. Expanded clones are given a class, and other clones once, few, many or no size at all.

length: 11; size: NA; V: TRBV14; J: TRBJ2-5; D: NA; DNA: TGTGCCAGCAGCGTAAGGGAGACCCAGTACTTC; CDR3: CASSVRETQYF
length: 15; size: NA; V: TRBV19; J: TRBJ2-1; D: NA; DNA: TGTGCCAGTAGTATATCCCTCTCGGGCACGGGTGAGCAGTTCTTC; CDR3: CASSISLSGTGEQFF
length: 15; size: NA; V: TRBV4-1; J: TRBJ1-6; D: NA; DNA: TGCGCCAGCAGCCAAGTTTTATCTACCAATTCACCCCTCCACTTT; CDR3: CASSQVLSTNSPLHF
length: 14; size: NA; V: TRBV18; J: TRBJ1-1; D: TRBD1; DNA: TGTGCCAGCTCATCCGGGACAGGGGGCACTGAAGCTTTCTTT; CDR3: CASSSGTGGTEAFF
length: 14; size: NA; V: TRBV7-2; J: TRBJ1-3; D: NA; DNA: TGTGCCAGCAGCTTAGAGGGCCAAGGAAACACCATATATTTT; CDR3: CASSLEGQGNTIYF
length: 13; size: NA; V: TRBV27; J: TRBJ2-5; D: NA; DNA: TGTGCCAGCAGAACAGGGAACCAAGGGACCCAGTACTTC; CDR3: CASRTGNQGTQYF
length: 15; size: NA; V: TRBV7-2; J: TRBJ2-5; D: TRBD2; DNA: TGTGCCAGCAGCTTAACTAGCGGAGGGCGAGAGACCCAGTACTTC; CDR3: CASSLTSGGRETQYF
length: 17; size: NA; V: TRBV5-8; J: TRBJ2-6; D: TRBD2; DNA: TGTGCCAGCAGCAGAAACCCGAGCGGGGTCGGGGCCAACGTCCTGACTTTC; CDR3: CASSRNPSGVGANVLTF
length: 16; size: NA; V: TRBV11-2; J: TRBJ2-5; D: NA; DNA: TGTGCCAGCAGCTCCTATAGCGGACCTGAGCGAGAGACCCAGTACTTC; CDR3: CASSSYSGPERETQYF
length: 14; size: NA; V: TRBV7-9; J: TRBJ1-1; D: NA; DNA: TGTGCCAGCAGGTTGGGACAACTGAACACTGAAGCTTTCTTT; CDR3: CASRLGQLNTEAFF
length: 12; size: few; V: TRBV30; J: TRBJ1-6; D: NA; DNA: TGTGCCTGGACAGTTGGGGATTCACCCCTCCACTTT; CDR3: CAWTVGDSPLHF
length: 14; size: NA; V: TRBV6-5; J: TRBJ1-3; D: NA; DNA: TGTGCCAGCAGTTACTCGACAGAGGGAAACACCATATATTTT; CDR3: CASSYSTEGNTIYF
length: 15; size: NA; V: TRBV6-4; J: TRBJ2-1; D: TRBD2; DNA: TGTGCCAGCAGTGAAGGAACGGGAGGGATGGATGAGCAGTTCTTC; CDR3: CASSEGTGGMDEQFF
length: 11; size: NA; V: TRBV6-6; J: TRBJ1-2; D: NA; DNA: TGTGCCAGCAGTCCCCGAGGGGGCTACACCTTC; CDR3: CASSPRGGYTF
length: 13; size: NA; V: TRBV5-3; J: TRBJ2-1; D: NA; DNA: TGTGCCAGAAGCCCGGGACGGAACAATGAGCAGTTCTTC; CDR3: CARSPGRNNEQFF
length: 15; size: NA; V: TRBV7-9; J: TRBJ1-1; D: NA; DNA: TGTGCCAGCAGCTTAGGGGACAAGTTGAGCACTGAAGCTTTCTTT; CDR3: CASSLGDKLSTEAFF
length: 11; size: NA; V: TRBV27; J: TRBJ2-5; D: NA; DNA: TGTGCCAGCAGTTTGGAAGAGACCCAGTACTTC; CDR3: CASSLEETQYF
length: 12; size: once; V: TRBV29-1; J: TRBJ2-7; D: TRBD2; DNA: TGCAGCGTAACAGGGACTAGCTCCGAGCAGTACTTC; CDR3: CSVTGTSSEQYF
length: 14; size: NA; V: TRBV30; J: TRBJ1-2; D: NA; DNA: TGTGCCTGGAGTTTGGGGACGGGGAACTATGGCTACACCTTC; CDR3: CAWSLGTGNYGYTF
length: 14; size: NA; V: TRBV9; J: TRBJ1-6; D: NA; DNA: TGTGCCAGCACATCCCCCAGGCAACTGTCACCCCTCCACTTT; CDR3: CASTSPRQLSPLHF
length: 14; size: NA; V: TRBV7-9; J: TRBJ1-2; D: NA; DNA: TGTGCCAGCAGCTTAGCGCAAGCCCTATATGGCTACACCTTC; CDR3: CASSLAQALYGYTF
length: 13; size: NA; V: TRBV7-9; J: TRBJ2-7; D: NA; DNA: TGTGCCAGCAATCCGGGGCAGTTCTACGAGCAGTACTTC; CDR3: CASNPGQFYEQYF
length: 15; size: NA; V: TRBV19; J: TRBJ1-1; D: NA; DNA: TGTGCCAGTAGTAAACCCGTCAAGAGGGACACTGAAGCTTTCTTT; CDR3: CASSKPVKRDTEAFF
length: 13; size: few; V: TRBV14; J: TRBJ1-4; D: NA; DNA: TGTGCCAGCAGCCAGACGGGGGGTGGAAAACTGTTTTTT; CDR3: CASSQTGGGKLFF
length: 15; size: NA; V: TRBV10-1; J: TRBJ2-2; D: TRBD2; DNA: TGCGCCAGCAGTGAATCGAGACTAGCAGGCGGGGAGCTGTTTTTT; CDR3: CASSESRLAGGELFF
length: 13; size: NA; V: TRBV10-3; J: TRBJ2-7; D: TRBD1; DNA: TGTGCCATCAAAGGGACAGGCGAGGGCGAGCAGTACTTC; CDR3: CAIKGTGEGEQYF
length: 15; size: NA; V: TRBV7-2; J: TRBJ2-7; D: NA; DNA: TGTGCCAGCAGCTTAGGGGGGAGTGAGGGAAAGAAGGAGTACTTC; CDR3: CASSLGGSEGKKEYF
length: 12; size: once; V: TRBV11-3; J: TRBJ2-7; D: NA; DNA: TGTGCCAGCACCCAGAGGGGTCACGAGCAGTACTTC; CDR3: CASTQRGHEQYF
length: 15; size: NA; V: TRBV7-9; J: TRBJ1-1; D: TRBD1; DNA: TGTGCCAGCAGCTTAGGGGACAGGGAAGGCACTGAAGCTTTCTTT; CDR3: CASSLGDREGTEAFF